This T cell receptor (beta chain) was obtained from a study of control samples from healthy donors and cancer patients. Trimming shortened V by 2 bases and J by 15 bases, and 17 bases separated the two germline ends. The length of the CDR3 is 13 residues. Sequencing was performed with immunoSEQ multiplex PCR; in TCRdb, only in-frame clones are kept and a portion is missing. The repertoire includes some 96,000 clones, roughly 87% of them detected once, and more than 15% sits in the top ten. The TCR sequence derives from a woman between 45 and 60 years old in good health. Material: blood. The gene calls are TRBV12-3 or TRBV12-4 and TRBJ2-1; D call uncertain. CDR3 residues: CASSLPSAWGRFF. The CDR3 DNA reads as TGTGCCAGCAGTTTACCCTCGGCATGGGGTCGGTTCTTC.